This T cell receptor beta chain was obtained from a study of blood T cell repertoires in COVID-19. V shed 5 bases and J shed 5 bases, with 12 bases lying between them. The CDR3 consists of 13 residues. Repertoires were generated with immunoSEQ multiplex PCR, while TCRdb's copy carries only in-frame clones and drops some. This table has about 130,000 clones, about four fifths appearing once. The chain is built from TRBV12-3 or TRBV12-4 and TRBJ1-2; possibly TRBD1 for D (6 bases). This clonotype originated in a human donor in a cohort sampled during active COVID-19. The sample was peripheral blood. In nucleotides, the CDR3 is TGTGCCAGCAGTCCCGGGACACAATATGGCTACACCTTC. Residues: CASSPGTQYGYTF.